The next 27 T cell receptor beta chains were all read from a single sample in a study of long-term antiretroviral therapy in people with HIV. Sequencing relied on immunoSEQ assay v3.0, run at survey level. Clones were read by immunoSEQ multiplex PCR, and TCRdb kept only the in-frame ones, dropping some. The table records tens of thousands of clones, around 87% of them present only once. The specimen was unsorted PBMCs, collected 2.7 years after starting antiretroviral therapy. The source of these receptors is a middle-aged man with HIV.

The chain combines TRBV6-6 with TRBJ1-2, with D perhaps matching TRBD1 (6 bases). The CDR3 covers 13 residues. From germline, CDR1 is MNHNY and CDR2 SVGAGI (reference sequence). V shed 2 bases and J shed 4 bases, with 8 bases lying between them. CDR3 protein: CASSYGGPYGYTF. In nucleotides, the CDR3 is TGTGCCAGCAGTTACGGGGGCCCCTATGGCTACACCTTC.

There are a few counts of this clone. The chain carries TRBV7-9 and TRBJ1-2; D is unresolved. The CDR3 is made up of 15 amino acids. Per the germline V gene, CDR1 is SEHNR and CDR2 is FQNEAQ (reference sequence). V was pared by 5 bases and J by 2 bases, with 15 bases between. CDR3 loop: CASSPTPQGNYGYTF. CDR3 sequence (DNA): TGTGCCAGCAGCCCCACACCCCAAGGGAACTATGGCTACACCTTC.

CDR3 DNA sequence: TGTGCCAGCAGCTCAAAGGGGGGGGGCTACGAGCAGTACTTC. Translating gives CASSSKGGGYEQYF. This chain links TRBV5-4 with TRBJ2-7; the D gene is possibly TRBD2 (7 bases). V lost 3 bases and J 3 bases, leaving 13 bases between the germline ends. The CDR3 loop spans 14 amino acids. The germline gives CDR1 SGHNT, CDR2 YYREEE (reference sequence).

In its sample, this clone was seen once. This chain connects TRBV2 to TRBJ2-3; no reliable D call. CDR3 size: 14 residues. Trimming removed 3 bases from V and 0 bases from J, with 7 bases in between. Germline CDR1 and CDR2: SNHLY and FYNNEI. The CDR3 sequence: CASSDRRSTDTQYF. The CDR3 bases are TGTGCCAGCAGTGACAGGAGAAGCACAGATACGCAGTATTTT.

This clone has only a few counts. This chain connects TRBV11-2 to TRBJ2-7; D gene unclear. There are 11 residues in the CDR3. The germline V gene has CDR1 SGHAT and CDR2 FQNNGV. V dropped 5 bases and J dropped 2 bases, with 4 bases sitting between them. CDR3 region: CASSKAYEQYF. The CDR3 DNA reads as TGTGCCAGCAGCAAAGCCTACGAGCAGTACTTC. Looking up the rest from reference TRBV11-2 and TRBJ2-7 gives the full variable domain: EAGVAQSPRYKIIEKRQSVAFWCNPISGHATLYWYQQILGQGPKLLIQFQNNGVVDDSQLPKDRFSAERLKGVDSTLKIQPAKLEDSAVYLCASSKAYEQYFGPGTRLTVT.

The CDR3 sequence: CASSPPPGNTEAFF. The DNA for the CDR3 is TGTGCCAGCAGCCCCCCGCCGGGGAACACTGAAGCTTTCTTT. The rearrangement uses TRBV7-9 and TRBJ1-1; D unresolved. The CDR3 extends over 14 amino acids. Germline V CDR1 and CDR2: SEHNR, FQNEAQ (reference sequence). Trimming removed 5 bases at V and 1 base at J, with 11 bases between.

This clone was recorded a few times. The chain uses TRBV28 and TRBJ2-1; possible D gene TRBD2, 5 bases. The CDR3 has 15 residues. Germline assignment: CDR1 MDHEN and CDR2 SYDVKM. Trimming removed 9 bases at V and 3 bases at J, with 18 bases between. This chain's CDR3 is CASRGVRRDYNEQFF. For the CDR3, the DNA is TGTGCCAGTCGGGGAGTCCGAAGAGACTACAATGAGCAGTTCTTC. Full variable domain (rest looked up from reference TRBV28 and TRBJ2-1): DVKVTQSSRYLVKRTGEKVFLECVQDMDHENMFWYRQDPGLGLRLIYFSYDVKMKEKGDIPEGYSVSREKKERFSLILESASTNQTSMYLCASRGVRRDYNEQFFGPGTRLTVL.

In this sample, this clone turned up a few times. The CDR3 region has the DNA TGTGCCAGCAGTGCAGGGTACACTCAGCCCCAGCATTTT. Residues: CASSAGYTQPQHF. The genes are TRBV28 and TRBJ1-5; perhaps TRBD1 as D (5 bases). CDR1 is MDHEN and CDR2 is SYDVKM in the germline V gene. V lost 5 bases to trimming and J lost 6 bases, with 11 bases between them. CDR3 length: 13 amino acids. Full variable domain (remainder filled in from reference TRBV28 and TRBJ1-5): DVKVTQSSRYLVKRTGEKVFLECVQDMDHENMFWYRQDPGLGLRLIYFSYDVKMKEKGDIPEGYSVSREKKERFSLILESASTNQTSMYLCASSAGYTQPQHFGDGTRLSIL.

J is TRBJ2-1 and V is TRBV7-2; possible D gene TRBD2, 6 bases. Looked up from germline, CDR1 is SGHTA and CDR2 is FQGNSA. There are 14 residues in the CDR3. Trimming took off 5 bases at V and 9 bases at J, with 17 bases between the two ends. CDR3 in DNA: TGTGCCAGCAGCACTAGCTCCGGGTCCCTTGAGCAGTTCTTC. This sequence encodes CASSTSSGSLEQFF.

This chain joins TRBV2 and TRBJ2-5; no clear D. Germline CDR1 SNHLY, CDR2 FYNNEI. V shed 2 bases and J shed 0 bases, with 10 bases lying between them. The CDR3 has 15 residues. CDR3 in DNA: TGTGCCAGCAGTGAACACGGCGCCTACCAAGAGACCCAGTACTTC. Protein product: CASSEHGAYQETQYF.

The V call is TRBV4-3, the J call TRBJ1-2; D is possibly TRBD1 (6 bases). Trimming pared 0 bases from V and 8 bases from J, leaving 19 bases between. Germline values: CDR1 LGHNA, CDR2 YSLEER. The CDR3 length is 16 residues. For the CDR3, the DNA is TGCGCCAGCAGCCAAGATTTCACGCAGGGGACTCAAGGCTACACCTTC. This encodes CASSQDFTQGTQGYTF.

V is TRBV28 and J is TRBJ2-7; perhaps TRBD1 as D (6 bases). This CDR3 contains 13 residues. Germline V CDR1 and CDR2: MDHEN, SYDVKM. V shed 10 bases and J shed 0 bases, with 13 bases lying between them. DNA of the CDR3: TGTGCCACCTTTGACAGGAGCTCCTACGAGCAGTACTTC. Amino acid sequence: CATFDRSSYEQYF.

V usage is TRBV4-2 and J usage is TRBJ1-1, with 9 bases aligning to TRBD1. The CDR3 runs to 15 residues. V shed 4 bases, J shed 5 bases, and the junction held 8 bases outside the gene matches. Germline CDR1 is LGHNA and CDR2 is YNFKEQ. The DNA of the CDR3 is TGTGCCAGCAGCCGTAGGGACAGGGAAGGGACTGAAGCTTTCTTT. Translated: CASSRRDREGTEAFF.

Notes on this clone: Its ends do not fully match the called genes, so a read error is possible. This rearrangement joins TRBV5-4 to TRBJ2-5; TRBD2 matches 7 bases. Germline lookup yields CDR1 SGHNT and CDR2 YYREEE (reference sequence). This CDR3 spans 16 amino acids. CDR3 amino acids: CASTLGGLTRQETQYF. The CDR3 DNA reads TGTGCCAGCACCTTGGGGGGGTTAACGCGGCAAGAGACCCAGTACTTC.

V is TRBV30 and J is TRBJ2-7, with D tentatively TRBD1 (6 bases). The CDR3 runs 12 residues. Germline lookup yields CDR1 GTSNPN and CDR2 SVGIG (reference sequence). V lost 2 bases, J lost 3 bases, and 8 bases lay in between. The CDR3 loop is CAWSPDSYEQYF. Written as DNA, the CDR3 is TGTGCCTGGAGTCCGGACAGCTACGAGCAGTACTTC.

In its sample, this clone was seen once. CDR3 coding DNA: TGTGCCAGTAGTATAGATGACAGAGACTACGAGCAGTACTTC. Translating gives CASSIDDRDYEQYF. This chain joins TRBV19 and TRBJ2-7; D perhaps matches TRBD1 (5 bases). In germline, CDR1 is LNHDA, CDR2 SQIVND (reference sequence). Trimming pared 0 bases from V and 3 bases from J, leaving 9 bases between. The CDR3 loop spans 14 amino acids.

The genes are TRBV5-1 and TRBJ2-7, with a possible D match to TRBD2 (6 bases). This CDR3 comprises 15 residues. Germline V CDR1 and CDR2: SGHRS, YFSETQ. V lost 0 bases and J 0 bases, leaving 10 bases between the germline ends. The DNA of the CDR3 is TGCGCCAGCAGCTTGGCGCGGGGCTTCTCCTACGAGCAGTACTTC. As protein: CASSLARGFSYEQYF.

Concerning this clone: Mismatch with germline at one junction end may stem from a read error. The V and J genes are TRBV19 and TRBJ2-6; 8 bases map to TRBD2. The CDR3 length is 16 residues. Germline V gene lookup returns CDR1 LNHDA and CDR2 SQIVND (reference sequence). The CDR3 here is CASSSSDREGASVLTF. CDR3 nucleotides: TGTGCCAGTAGTAGTTCTGACCGGGAGGGTGCCAGCGTCCTGACTTTC.

The chain employs TRBV27 and TRBJ2-7; 12 bases agree with TRBD2. CDR3 length equals 14 residues. Trimming took 5 bases from V and 2 from J; bases not matched to a gene: 1. Germline values: CDR1 MNHEY, CDR2 SMNVEV (reference sequence). The CDR3 DNA follows: TGTGCCAGCAGTCGGACTAGCGGGACCTACGAGCAGTACTTC. This codes for CASSRTSGTYEQYF.

The J gene is TRBJ2-7, the V gene TRBV7-9, with TRBD1 matching 11 bases. J was trimmed by 0 bases and V by 5 bases; bases with no gene match: 6. The CDR3 has 16 residues. CDR1 is SEHNR, CDR2 FQNEAQ, per germline (reference sequence). The CDR3 sequence is CASSPWTGGFSYEQYF. In DNA, the CDR3 is TGTGCCAGCAGCCCGTGGACAGGGGGCTTCTCCTACGAGCAGTACTTC. Looking up the rest from reference TRBV7-9 and TRBJ2-7 gives the full variable domain: DTGVSQNPRHKITKRGQNVTFRCDPISEHNRLYWYRQTLGQGPEFLTYFQNEAQLEKSRLLSDRFSAERPKGSFSTLEIQRTEQGDSAMYLCASSPWTGGFSYEQYFGPGTRLTVT.

This chain uses TRBV5-6 with TRBJ1-5; D call uncertain. V was trimmed by 0 bases and J by 0 bases, leaving 10 bases between them. The CDR3 runs to 16 residues. Germline-derived CDR1 and CDR2 are SGHDT and YYEEEE. The CDR3 loop is CASSLGPDVSNQPQHF. The CDR3 DNA sequence: TGTGCCAGCAGCTTGGGACCGGATGTTAGCAATCAGCCCCAGCATTTT.

The chain combines TRBV2 with TRBJ2-1; weak D call: TRBD1 (6 bases). The V end lost 3 bases, the J end lost 2 bases, and 11 bases lay between the germline ends. CDR3 length: 15 amino acids. Germline V lookup: CDR1 SNHLY, CDR2 FYNNEI. The DNA of the CDR3 is TGTGCCAGCAGTGAGCTGAAGGGGGCCTACAATGAGCAGTTCTTC. Translating gives CASSELKGAYNEQFF.

CDR3: CASRSKVGSNYGYTF. CDR3 coding DNA: TGTGCCAGCAGATCGAAGGTCGGGTCTAACTATGGCTACACCTTC. The chain combines TRBV6-5 with TRBJ1-2; D is ambiguous. The CDR3 is 15 amino acids. Germline V gives CDR1 MNHEY, CDR2 SVGAGI. The V end was cut by 6 bases, the J end by 0 bases, with 14 bases between.

This rearrangement joins TRBV2 to TRBJ1-3, with TRBD1 as a possible D gene (6 bases). The CDR3 sequence is 14 residues long. Trimming removed 4 bases at V and 2 bases at J, with 9 bases between. The germline V gene encodes CDR1 SNHLY and CDR2 FYNNEI. The CDR3 spells CASSVQGTGNTIYF. The CDR3 DNA is TGTGCCAGCAGTGTGCAGGGGACTGGAAACACCATATATTTT. Supplemented by reference TRBV2 and TRBJ1-3, the full variable domain reads EPEVTQTPSHQVTQMGQEVILRCVPISNHLYFYWYRQILGQKVEFLVSFYNNEISEKSEIFDDQFSVERPDGSNFTLKIRSTKLEDSAMYFCASSVQGTGNTIYFGEGSWLTVV.

This sequence joins TRBV6-5 and TRBJ1-2; the D is unclear. This CDR3 has 12 residues. Trimming took 8 bases from V and 4 from J, leaving 11 bases between them. Germline lookup yields CDR1 MNHEY and CDR2 SVGAGI. The CDR3 nucleotides read TGTGCCAGCGGAGAGCGGGGCTATGGCTACACCTTC. Its protein product is CASGERGYGYTF.

CDR3 in amino acids: CASTGTRKQETQYF. The CDR3 DNA reads TGCGCCAGCACCGGAACTAGAAAACAAGAGACCCAGTACTTC. The chain has TRBV10-1 and TRBJ2-5; TRBD2 is a possible D gene (5 bases). CDR1 and CDR2 (germline): WNHNN, SYGVQD (reference sequence). The V end was cut by 7 bases, the J end by 2 bases, with 14 bases between. The CDR3 totals 14 residues.

The chain carries TRBV2 and TRBJ2-2; 8 positions match TRBD2. With V trimmed by 6 bases and J by 2 bases, 5 bases remained unmatched. The CDR3 has 15 amino acids. Germline-derived CDR1 and CDR2 are SNHLY and FYNNEI. The CDR3 DNA reads as TGTGCCAGCAGCTCGGGACTAGGTAACACCGGGGAGCTGTTTTTT. Translating it yields CASSSGLGNTGELFF.